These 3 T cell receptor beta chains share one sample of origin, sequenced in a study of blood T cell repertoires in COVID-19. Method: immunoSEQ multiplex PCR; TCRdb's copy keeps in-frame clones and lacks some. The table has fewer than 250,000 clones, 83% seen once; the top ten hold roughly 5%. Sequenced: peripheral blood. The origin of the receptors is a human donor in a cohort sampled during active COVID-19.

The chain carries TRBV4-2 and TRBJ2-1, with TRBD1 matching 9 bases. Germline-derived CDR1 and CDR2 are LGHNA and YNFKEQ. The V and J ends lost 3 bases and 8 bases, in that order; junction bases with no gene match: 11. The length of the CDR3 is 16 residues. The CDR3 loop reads CASSHRVTQGADEQFF. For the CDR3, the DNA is TGTGCCAGCAGCCATCGTGTAACACAGGGGGCCGATGAGCAGTTCTTC.

CDR3 residues: CASSDRGSLGEQYF. As DNA, the CDR3 is TGTGCCAGCAGCGACAGGGGTTCTTTGGGGGAGCAGTACTTC. The rearrangement links TRBV5-4 to TRBJ2-7, with TRBD1 matching over 8 bases. V lost 4 bases and J lost 7; bases outside the gene matches: 10. The germline V gene encodes CDR1 SGHNT and CDR2 YYREEE (reference sequence). The CDR3 sequence is 14 residues long.

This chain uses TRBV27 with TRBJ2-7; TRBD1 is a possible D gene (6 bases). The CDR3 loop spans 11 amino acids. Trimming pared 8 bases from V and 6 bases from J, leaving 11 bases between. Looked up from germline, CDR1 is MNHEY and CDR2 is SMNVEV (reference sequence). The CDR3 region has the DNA TGTGCCAGCCATAACAGGGCCGAGCAGTACTTC. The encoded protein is CASHNRAEQYF.